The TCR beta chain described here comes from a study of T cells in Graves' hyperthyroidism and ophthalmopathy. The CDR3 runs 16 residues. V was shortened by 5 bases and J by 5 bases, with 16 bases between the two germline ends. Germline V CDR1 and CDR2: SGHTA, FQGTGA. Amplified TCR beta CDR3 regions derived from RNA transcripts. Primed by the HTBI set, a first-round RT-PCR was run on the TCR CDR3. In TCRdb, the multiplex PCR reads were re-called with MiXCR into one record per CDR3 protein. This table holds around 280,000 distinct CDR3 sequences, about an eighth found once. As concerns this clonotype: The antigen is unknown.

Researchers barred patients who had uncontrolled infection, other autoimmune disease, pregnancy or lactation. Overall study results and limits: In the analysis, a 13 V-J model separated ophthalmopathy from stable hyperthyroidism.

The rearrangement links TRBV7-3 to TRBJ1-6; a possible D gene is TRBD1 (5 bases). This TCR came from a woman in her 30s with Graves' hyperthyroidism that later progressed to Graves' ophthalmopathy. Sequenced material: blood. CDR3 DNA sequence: TGTGCCAGCAGCGAAGGGGTACTAGGAGATAATTCACCCCTCCACTTT. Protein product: CASSEGVLGDNSPLHF.